This T cell receptor beta chain was sequenced during a study of post-analysis software for immune sequencing data. Overall study context: Disease courses included relapsing-remitting, secondary progressive and progressive-relapsing multiple sclerosis.

General study findings and limits: Comparison with controls showed significantly lower normalized Chao1 diversity in multiple sclerosis patients. F measure clustering grouped samples strongly by preparation batch. Elevated frequency relative to controls characterized several TRBV segments in patients, TRBV5-6, TRBV5-1 and TRBV20-1 among them.

Turning to this clonotype: Its cognate antigen is unknown.

The authors incorporated unique molecular identifiers into the TCR beta cDNA libraries. A population of 1 to 10 million T cells gave rise to 450,000 to 500,000 cDNA molecules. TCRdb reanalysed the PCR reads using MiXCR and keeps one entry per CDR3 protein. Of fewer than 700,000 distinct CDR3 sequences detected, 40% to 50% appear once; the ten largest clones hold more than 1.5%. The CDR3 loop spans 16 amino acids. Trimming pared 3 bases from V and 2 bases from J, leaving 16 bases between. CDR1 MGHRA and CDR2 YSYEKL come from the germline V gene. The V gene is TRBV4-1, the J gene TRBJ2-5, with a weak D call TRBD2 (5 bases). The receptor comes from a girl under 18 with multiple sclerosis. The material sequenced was blood. CDR3 protein: CASSHDAGGGQETQYF. As DNA, the CDR3 is TGCGCCAGCAGCCACGACGCCGGTGGAGGACAAGAGACCCAGTACTTC.